This T cell receptor (beta chain) was profiled in a study of Ad26.COV2.S vaccination and SARS-CoV-2 variants. This sample's treatment: 15 to 20 received Ad26.COV2.S at low or high dose, single or two shots; several received placebo; per-sample allocation not given. Sampling was done on day 63 after the first vaccine or placebo injection. Sequencing was performed with immunoSEQ multiplex PCR; in TCRdb, only in-frame clones are kept and a portion is missing. This table has about 440,000 clones, around 88% appearing once. V was pared by 1 base and J by 2 bases, with 11 bases between. The CDR3 is 15 residues long. Per germline, CDR1 SGHVS and CDR2 FQNEAQ.

This sequence was found in a person aged 18 to 59 who received the Ad26.COV2.S COVID-19 vaccine or a placebo. The input for sequencing was peripheral blood, taken in a trial of Ad26.COV2.S vaccine versus placebo. The gene calls are TRBV7-8 and TRBJ1-1; D unresolved. For the CDR3, the DNA is TGTGCCAGCAGCTTAGAACGCCTTATCAACACTGAAGCTTTCTTT. Translation: CASSLERLINTEAFF.